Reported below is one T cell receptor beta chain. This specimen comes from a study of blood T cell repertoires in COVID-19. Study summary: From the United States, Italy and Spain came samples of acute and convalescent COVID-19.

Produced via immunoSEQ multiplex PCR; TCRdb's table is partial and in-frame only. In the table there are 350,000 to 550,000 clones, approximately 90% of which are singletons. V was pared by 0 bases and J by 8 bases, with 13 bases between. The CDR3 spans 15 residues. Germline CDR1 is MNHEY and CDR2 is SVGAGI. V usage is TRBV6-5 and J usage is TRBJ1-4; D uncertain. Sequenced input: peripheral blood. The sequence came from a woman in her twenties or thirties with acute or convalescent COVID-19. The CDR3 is CASSYSGSREEKLFF. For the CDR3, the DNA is TGTGCCAGCAGTTACTCGGGCAGCCGAGAGGAAAAACTGTTTTTT.